These 16 T cell receptor beta chains were all obtained from the same sample, sequenced in a study of shared clonotypes between healthy human individuals (dated by TCRdb to between 2020 and 2021). The library was prepared using the immunoSEQ multiplex PCR assay. Not all clones reach the TCRdb copy of this immuneACCESS table, which keeps in-frame sequences only. Checked studies attribute under half of the gap to unresolved V genes and leave the rest unexplained. This sample holds about 600,000 clones; about 98% were observed only once. The ten top clones hold 0.25% to 0.35% of the sample. CD8 naive samples consisted of CD45RO-negative cells that were positively selected for CCR7, yielding a CD45RA+CCR7+ population without TemRA cells. Input material: naive CD8+ T cells sorted from blood. In the paper's terms, the cell subset or site label means: CD45RA+CCR7+. Receptor source: a man younger than 45 in good health.

The chain joins TRBV4-3 to TRBJ1-1, with no clear D. Between the trimmed V and J ends, which lost 1 base and 5 bases, there was a span of 14 bases. Germline V gives CDR1 LGHNA, CDR2 YSLEER. The CDR3 contains 15 residues. The chain's CDR3 is CASSQVSFGGTEAFF. The CDR3 region has the DNA TGCGCCAGCAGCCAAGTCTCCTTTGGTGGGACTGAAGCTTTCTTT.

V is TRBV5-5 and J is TRBJ1-5; 8 bases line up with TRBD1. Germline lookup yields CDR1 SGHKS and CDR2 YYEKEE (reference sequence). The CDR3 is 18 amino acids. V was clipped by 0 bases and J by 1 base; unmatched bases: 9. The CDR3 loop is CASSLAETGAWSNQPQHF. CDR3 sequence (DNA): TGTGCCAGCAGCTTGGCCGAGACAGGGGCATGGAGCAATCAGCCCCAGCATTTT.

The rearrangement links TRBV15 to TRBJ2-7; 7 nucleotides line up with TRBD1. With V trimmed by 0 bases and J by 2 bases, 4 bases remained unmatched. Germline CDR1 and CDR2: LNHNV and YYDKDF (reference sequence). CDR3 length equals 15 residues. The chain's CDR3 is CATSRDRDRPYEQYF. In nucleotides, the CDR3 is TGTGCCACCAGCAGAGATAGGGACAGACCCTACGAGCAGTACTTC.

The chain recombines TRBV27 with TRBJ2-1; D is possibly TRBD2 (5 bases). CDR1 and CDR2 from the germline V gene are MNHEY and SMNVEV (reference sequence). The CDR3 covers 17 residues. Trimming left V 1 base short and J 0 bases short, with 13 bases between. Written as DNA, the CDR3 is TGTGCCAGCAGTTTATACGGGGTCAAAAGCTCCTACAATGAGCAGTTCTTC. Its translation is CASSLYGVKSSYNEQFF.

The chain recombines TRBV9 with TRBJ2-7; 11 bases are shared with TRBD1. Germline CDR1 and CDR2: SGDLS and YYNGEE. V dropped 3 bases and J dropped 2; count of bases not matched to a gene: 7. This CDR3 contains 16 residues. CDR3 nucleotides: TGTGCCAGCAGCGATGGGGACAGGGGGACTACCTACGAGCAGTACTTC. Its translation is CASSDGDRGTTYEQYF.

V is TRBV6-1 and J is TRBJ2-7, with D possibly matching TRBD2 (6 bases). V was pared by 7 bases and J by 2 bases, with 18 bases between. The germline V gene has CDR1 MNHNS and CDR2 SASEGT. The CDR3 is 15 residues long. The CDR3 loop reads CASIANVGGTYEQYF. For the CDR3, the DNA is TGTGCCAGCATTGCCAACGTCGGGGGTACCTACGAGCAGTACTTC.

The V and J genes are TRBV29-1 and TRBJ2-7; D is unclear. Between the trimmed V and J ends, which lost 7 bases and 2 bases, there was a span of 9 bases. This CDR3 comprises 11 residues. Per the germline V gene, CDR1 is SQVTM and CDR2 is ANQGSEA. CDR3 amino acids: CSGKSPYEQYF. In DNA, the CDR3 is TGCAGCGGAAAAAGCCCCTACGAGCAGTACTTC.

The gene calls are TRBV14 and TRBJ1-2, with D tentatively TRBD1 (6 bases). V shed 4 bases and J shed 0 bases, with 12 bases lying between them. This CDR3 is built from 15 residues. Germline V gives CDR1 SGHDN, CDR2 FVKESK. The CDR3 protein is CASSPRQASNYGYTF. CDR3 DNA sequence: TGTGCCAGCAGCCCCAGACAGGCCTCTAACTATGGCTACACCTTC.

This CDR3 is CASSQKAAHTGELFF. The CDR3 DNA follows: TGTGCCAGCAGTCAAAAGGCGGCCCACACCGGGGAGCTGTTTTTT. The rearrangement links TRBV6-6 to TRBJ2-2; no definite D call. V shed 5 bases and J shed 3 bases, with 13 bases lying between them. CDR1 and CDR2 (germline): MNHNY, SVGAGI (reference sequence). This CDR3 is built from 15 residues.

This chain uses TRBV9 with TRBJ2-1, with 7 bases that match TRBD2. V trimming: 0 bases; J trimming: 7 bases; junction bases outside the gene matches: 19. CDR1 is SGDLS, CDR2 YYNGEE, per germline. The CDR3 is made up of 19 amino acids. The CDR3 DNA follows: TGTGCCAGCAGCGTAGGCTTCGGGGCTCTAGCGGACGATCTGAATGAGCAGTTCTTC. It is translated as CASSVGFGALADDLNEQFF.

The V call is TRBV25-1, the J call TRBJ2-3; D ambiguous. The CDR3 covers 16 residues. From germline, CDR1 is MGHDK and CDR2 SYGVNS. V gave up 0 bases and J gave up 0 bases, with 10 bases separating them. The CDR3 here is CASSEYSGSSTDTQYF. DNA of the CDR3: TGTGCCAGCAGTGAATACTCAGGATCTAGCACAGATACGCAGTATTTT.

The rearrangement uses TRBV7-2 and TRBJ2-1, with 12 bases matching TRBD2. The CDR3 runs to 19 residues. Looked up from germline, CDR1 is SGHTA and CDR2 is FQGNSA. V gave up 2 bases and J gave up 4 bases; unmatched junction bases: 12. The CDR3 loop is CASSLRPSPGLAGYNEQFF. CDR3 DNA sequence: TGTGCCAGCAGCTTACGCCCTTCCCCCGGACTAGCGGGATACAATGAGCAGTTCTTC. Complete variable domain (other parts from reference TRBV7-2 and TRBJ2-1): GAGVSQSPSNKVTEKGKDVELRCDPISGHTALYWYRQSLGQGLEFLIYFQGNSAPDKSGLPSDRFSAERTGGSVSTLTIQRTQQEDSAVYLCASSLRPSPGLAGYNEQFFGPGTRLTVL.

This clone was counted once. The genes are TRBV11-2 and TRBJ2-7; 8 nucleotides line up with TRBD1. Germline-derived CDR1 and CDR2 are SGHAT and FQNNGV. CDR3 length equals 15 residues. The J segment lost 5 bases and the V segment lost 4 bases, leaving 10 bases of the junction unmatched. This CDR3 reads CASSSLQGALNEQYF. CDR3 coding DNA: TGTGCCAGCAGCTCCCTCCAGGGGGCTTTGAACGAGCAGTACTTC.

The chain has TRBV15 and TRBJ2-7; no clear D gene. Trimming removed 1 base at V and 1 base at J, with 11 bases between. This CDR3 region has 15 residues. Germline V gives CDR1 LNHNV, CDR2 YYDKDF (reference sequence). This CDR3 reads CATSRVRDVSYEQYF. CDR3 sequence (DNA): TGTGCCACCAGCAGAGTTAGGGATGTTTCCTACGAGCAGTACTTC.

The chain couples TRBV27 to TRBJ2-5; 8 nucleotides match TRBD1. This CDR3 comprises 14 residues. After removal of 5 bases from V and 0 bases from J, the junction contained 2 bases not matched to a gene. Germline CDR1 and CDR2: MNHEY and SMNVEV (reference sequence). The CDR3 sequence is CASSRQGYQETQYF. CDR3 nucleotide sequence: TGTGCCAGCAGTCGACAGGGGTACCAAGAGACCCAGTACTTC.

This clone has just one count. The rearrangement joins TRBV7-8 to TRBJ2-3, with D maybe TRBD1 (5 bases). CDR1 is SGHVS, CDR2 FQNEAQ, per germline. V lost 1 base and J 0 bases, leaving 11 bases between the germline ends. This CDR3 is 16 amino acids long. The CDR3 here is CASSLDLGPSTDTQYF. In DNA, the CDR3 is TGTGCCAGCAGCTTAGATTTGGGGCCCAGCACAGATACGCAGTATTTT.